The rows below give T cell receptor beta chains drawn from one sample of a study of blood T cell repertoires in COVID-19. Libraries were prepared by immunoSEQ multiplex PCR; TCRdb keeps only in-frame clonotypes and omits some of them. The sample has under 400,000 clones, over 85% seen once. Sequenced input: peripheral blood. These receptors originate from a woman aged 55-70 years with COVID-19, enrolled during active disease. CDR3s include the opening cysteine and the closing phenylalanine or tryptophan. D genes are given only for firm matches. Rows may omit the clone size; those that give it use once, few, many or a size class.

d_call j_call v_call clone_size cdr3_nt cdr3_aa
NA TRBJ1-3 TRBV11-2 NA TGTGCCAGCAGCTTATACCCCCAGGTTGGAAACACCATATATTTT CASSLYPQVGNTIYF
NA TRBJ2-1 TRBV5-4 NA TGTGCCAGCAGCAAGCCTCGACTTCCCGAGTCGAATGAGCAGTTCTTC CASSKPRLPESNEQFF
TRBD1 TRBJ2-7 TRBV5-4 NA TGTGCCAGCAGTTTCGGGGGCCAGGGGGCTAAGTACGAGCAGTACTTC CASSFGGQGAKYEQYF
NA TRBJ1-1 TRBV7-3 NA TGTGCCAGCAGCTTCGGGTTCGAGGAGGGTGAAGCTTTCTTT CASSFGFEEGEAFF
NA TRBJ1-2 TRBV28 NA TGTGCCAGCAGTTTATCCCCCAGCTATGGCTACACCTTC CASSLSPSYGYTF
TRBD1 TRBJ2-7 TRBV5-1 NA TGCGCCAGTGGGACAGGGTTGGTATACGAGCAGTACTTC CASGTGLVYEQYF
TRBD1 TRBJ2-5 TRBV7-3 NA TGTGCCAGCAGCTTAGGGGACAGGGGGCGCGGAGAGACCCAGTACTTC CASSLGDRGRGETQYF
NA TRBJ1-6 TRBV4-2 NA TGTGCCAGCAGCCAAGAAGGAGGGGCCAGCTATAATTCACCCCTCCACTTT CASSQEGGASYNSPLHF
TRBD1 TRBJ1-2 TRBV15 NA TGTGCCACCAGCACCACCCGGGACAGGGATGGCTACACCTTC CATSTTRDRDGYTF
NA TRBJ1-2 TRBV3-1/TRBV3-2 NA TGTGCCAGCAGCCAAGGGGCAGCCTATGGCTACACCTTC CASSQGAAYGYTF
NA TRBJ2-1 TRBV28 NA TGTGCCAGCAGTTTTACCAGGGTCAATGAGCAGTTCTTC CASSFTRVNEQFF
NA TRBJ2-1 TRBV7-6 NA TGTGCCAGCAGCTTAGCCACACGGAGCTCCTACAATGAGCAGTTCTTC CASSLATRSSYNEQFF
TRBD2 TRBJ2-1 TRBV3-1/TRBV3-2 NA TGTGCCAGCGGCGGACTAGCGGAATACAATGAGCAGTTCTTC CASGGLAEYNEQFF
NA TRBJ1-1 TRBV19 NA TGTGCCAGTAGTGTGGGCCATCCGACTGAAGCTTTCTTT CASSVGHPTEAFF
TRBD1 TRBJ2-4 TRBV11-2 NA TGTGCCAGCAGCTATAGGGCCCGGACAGGCAAAAACATTCAGTACTTC CASSYRARTGKNIQYF
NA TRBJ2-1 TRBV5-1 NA TGCGCCTCTCAACCGGGGGGCCGGGTGGATGAGCAGTTCTTC CASQPGGRVDEQFF
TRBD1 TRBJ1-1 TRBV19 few TGTGCCAGTATTCCGACAGGGAGGAACACTGAAGCTTTCTTT CASIPTGRNTEAFF
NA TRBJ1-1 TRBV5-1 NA TGCGCCAGCGGACTGGGTCCGGCAAACACTGAAGCTTTCTTT CASGLGPANTEAFF
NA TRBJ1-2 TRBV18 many TGTGCCAGCTCACCTGACAACGTTGGTGGCTACACCTTC CASSPDNVGGYTF
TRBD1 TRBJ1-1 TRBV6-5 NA TGTGGAATAACGAGGGGGCAGGGAGCCACTGAAGCTTTCTTT CGITRGQGATEAFF
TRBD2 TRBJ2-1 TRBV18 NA TGTGCCAGCTCACCATCGGCTAGCGGGGGCAGCTCCTACAATGAGCAGTTCTTC CASSPSASGGSSYNEQFF
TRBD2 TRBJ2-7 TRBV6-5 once TGTGCCAGCAGTTACAATTGGCGGGGGGGGTCCTACGAGCAGTACTTC CASSYNWRGGSYEQYF
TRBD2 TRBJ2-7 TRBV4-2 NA TGTGCCAGCAGCTTCCGGGGCACTACTAGCGGGGACTACGAGCAGTACTTC CASSFRGTTSGDYEQYF
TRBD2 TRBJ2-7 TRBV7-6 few TGTGCCGGAAAGGCCGGTTGCCTCTCCAAGGGAGGGTCCTACGAGCAGTACTTC CAGKAGCLSKGGSYEQYF